This T cell receptor (beta chain) was sequenced during a study of CD8 T cells in Susac syndrome. Reverse transcription of roughly 0.45 to 1 ug RNA used random hexamers. Each CDR3 protein gets one entry after TCRdb re-called the immunoSEQ multiplex PCR reads with MiXCR. The table lists 200,000 to 250,000 distinct CDR3 sequences, approximately 94% of them singletons. In germline, CDR1 is MNHEY, CDR2 SVGAGI. Trimming left V 8 bases short and J 5 bases short, with 9 bases between. The CDR3 spans 11 residues. The specimen was CD4+ T cells from PBMCs. V is TRBV6-5 and J is TRBJ1-2, with unresolved D. The sequence came from a human donor with Susac syndrome. The CDR3 nucleotides read TGTGCCAGCCGACGGCTGTATGGCTACACCTTC. It yields the protein CASRRLYGYTF.